This T cell receptor beta chain came from a study of T cell changes during pregnancy in multiple sclerosis. This CDR3 has 17 residues. In germline, CDR1 is SNHLY, CDR2 FYNNEI. V was cut by 6 bases and J by 1 base, with 16 bases left in between. The table came from immunoSEQ multiplex PCR; TCRdb's copy has only in-frame clones and leaves some out. The sample lists tens of thousands of clones, about nine tenths occurring once. The receptor comes from a female donor in good health, enrolled as a control in a pregnancy study. This chain connects TRBV2 to TRBJ1-6, with no clear D. The material sequenced was CD8+ T cells from peripheral blood mononuclear cells, taken in the first trimester of pregnancy. The CDR3 bases are TGTGCCAGCAGAGGTTCGGGTTTAGAGTCCTATAATTCACCCCTCCACTTT. Its translation is CASRGSGLESYNSPLHF.